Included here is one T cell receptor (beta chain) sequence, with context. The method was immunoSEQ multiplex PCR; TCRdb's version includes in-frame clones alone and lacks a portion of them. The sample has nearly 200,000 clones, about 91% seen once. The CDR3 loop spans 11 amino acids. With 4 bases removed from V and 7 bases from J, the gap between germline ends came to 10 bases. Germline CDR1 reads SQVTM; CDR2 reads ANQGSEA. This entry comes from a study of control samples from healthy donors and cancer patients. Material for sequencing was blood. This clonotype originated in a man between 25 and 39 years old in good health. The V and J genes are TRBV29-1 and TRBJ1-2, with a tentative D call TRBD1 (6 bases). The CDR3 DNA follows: TGCAGCGTTGCACAGGGCTCTGGCTACACCTTC. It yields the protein CSVAQGSGYTF.